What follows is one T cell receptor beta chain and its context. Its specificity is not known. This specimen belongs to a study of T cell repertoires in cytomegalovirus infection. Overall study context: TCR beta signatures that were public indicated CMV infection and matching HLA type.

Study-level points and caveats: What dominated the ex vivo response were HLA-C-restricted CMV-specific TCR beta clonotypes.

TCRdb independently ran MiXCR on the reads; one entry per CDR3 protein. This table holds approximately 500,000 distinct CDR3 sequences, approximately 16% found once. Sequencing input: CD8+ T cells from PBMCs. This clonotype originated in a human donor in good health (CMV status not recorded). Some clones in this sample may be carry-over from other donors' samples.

The CDR3 protein is CASSIAREAFF. The CDR3 nucleotides read TGTGCCAGTAGTATAGCCCGGGAAGCTTTCTTT. This sequence joins TRBV19 and TRBJ1-1; D gene ambiguous. The CDR3 has 11 amino acids. Germline assignment: CDR1 LNHDA and CDR2 SQIVND (reference sequence). V was clipped by 1 base and J by 8 bases, with 5 bases between them.